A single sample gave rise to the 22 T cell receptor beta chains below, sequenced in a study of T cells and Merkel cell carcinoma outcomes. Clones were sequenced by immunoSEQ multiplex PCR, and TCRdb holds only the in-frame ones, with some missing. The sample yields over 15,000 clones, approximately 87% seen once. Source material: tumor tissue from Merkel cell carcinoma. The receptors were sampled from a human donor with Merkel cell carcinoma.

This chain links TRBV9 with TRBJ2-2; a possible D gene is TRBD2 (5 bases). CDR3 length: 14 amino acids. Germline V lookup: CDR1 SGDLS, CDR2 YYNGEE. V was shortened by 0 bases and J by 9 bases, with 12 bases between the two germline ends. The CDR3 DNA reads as TGTGCCAGCAGCGTAGACGAGCGGCCCCGGGAGCTGTTTTTT. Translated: CASSVDERPRELFF.

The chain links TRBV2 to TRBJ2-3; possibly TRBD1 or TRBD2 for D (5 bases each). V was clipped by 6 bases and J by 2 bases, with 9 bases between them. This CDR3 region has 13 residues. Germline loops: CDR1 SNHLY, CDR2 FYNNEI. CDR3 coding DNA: TGTGCCAGCAGCGGGGACGACACAGATACGCAGTATTTT. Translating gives CASSGDDTDTQYF.

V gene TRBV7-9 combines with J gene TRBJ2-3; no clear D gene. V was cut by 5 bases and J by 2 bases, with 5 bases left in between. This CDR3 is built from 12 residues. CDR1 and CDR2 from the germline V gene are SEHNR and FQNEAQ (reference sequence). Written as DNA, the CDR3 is TGTGCCAGCAGCACCCTCACAGATACGCAGTATTTT. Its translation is CASSTLTDTQYF.

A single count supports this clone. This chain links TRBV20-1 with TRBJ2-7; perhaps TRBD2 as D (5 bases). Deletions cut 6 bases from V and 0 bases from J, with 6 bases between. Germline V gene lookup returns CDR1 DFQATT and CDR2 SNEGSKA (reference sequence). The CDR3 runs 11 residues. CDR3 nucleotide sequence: TGCAGTGCCCTAGCCTCCTACGAGCAGTACTTC. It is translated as CSALASYEQYF.

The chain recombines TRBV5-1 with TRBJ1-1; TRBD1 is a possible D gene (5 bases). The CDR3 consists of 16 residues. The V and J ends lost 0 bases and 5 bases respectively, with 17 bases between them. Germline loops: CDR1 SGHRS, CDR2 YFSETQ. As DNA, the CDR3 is TGCGCCAGCAGCTTGGCCTCGGGAACAGGACGGACTGAAGCTTTCTTT. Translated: CASSLASGTGRTEAFF.

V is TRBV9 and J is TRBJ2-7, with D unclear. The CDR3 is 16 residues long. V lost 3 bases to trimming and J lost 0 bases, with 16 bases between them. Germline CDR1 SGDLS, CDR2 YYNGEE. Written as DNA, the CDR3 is TGTGCCAGCAGCGCCACCGGCCTCGGATACTCCTACGAGCAGTACTTC. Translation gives CASSATGLGYSYEQYF.

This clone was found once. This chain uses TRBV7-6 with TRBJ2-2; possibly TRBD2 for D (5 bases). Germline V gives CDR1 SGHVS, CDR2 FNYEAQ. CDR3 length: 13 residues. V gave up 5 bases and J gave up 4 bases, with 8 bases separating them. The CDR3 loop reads CASSPRVTGELFF. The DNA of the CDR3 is TGTGCCAGCAGCCCGCGGGTCACCGGGGAGCTGTTTTTT.

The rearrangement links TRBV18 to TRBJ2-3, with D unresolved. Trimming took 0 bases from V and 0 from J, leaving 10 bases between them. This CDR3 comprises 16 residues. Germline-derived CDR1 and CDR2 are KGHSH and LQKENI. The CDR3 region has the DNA TGTGCCAGCTCACCACCCCAGACAAGTAGCACAGATACGCAGTATTTT. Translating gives CASSPPQTSSTDTQYF.

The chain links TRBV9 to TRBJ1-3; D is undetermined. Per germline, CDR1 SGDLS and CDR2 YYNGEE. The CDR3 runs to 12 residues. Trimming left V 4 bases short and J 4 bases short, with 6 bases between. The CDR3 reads CASSFQGNTIYF. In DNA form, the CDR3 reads TGTGCCAGCAGCTTTCAAGGAAACACCATATATTTT.

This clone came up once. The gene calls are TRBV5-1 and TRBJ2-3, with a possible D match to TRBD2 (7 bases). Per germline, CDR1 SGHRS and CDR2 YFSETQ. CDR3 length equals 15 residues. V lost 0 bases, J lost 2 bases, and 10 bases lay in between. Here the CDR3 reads CASSLEGGSTDTQYF. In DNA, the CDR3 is TGCGCCAGCAGCTTGGAGGGGGGGTCCACAGATACGCAGTATTTT.

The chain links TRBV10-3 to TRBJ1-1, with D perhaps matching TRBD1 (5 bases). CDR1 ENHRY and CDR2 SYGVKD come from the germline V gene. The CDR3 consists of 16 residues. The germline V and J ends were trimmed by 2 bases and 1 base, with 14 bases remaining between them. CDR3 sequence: CAISERLGARNTEAFF. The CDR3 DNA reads TGTGCCATCAGTGAGCGGCTAGGGGCGAGGAACACTGAAGCTTTCTTT.

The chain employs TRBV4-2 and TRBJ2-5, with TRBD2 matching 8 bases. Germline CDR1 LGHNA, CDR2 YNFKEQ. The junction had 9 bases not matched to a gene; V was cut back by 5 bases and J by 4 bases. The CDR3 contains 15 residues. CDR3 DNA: TGTGCCAGCAGCTACGGGGGGGCCGGTTTAGAGACCCAGTACTTC. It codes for CASSYGGAGLETQYF.

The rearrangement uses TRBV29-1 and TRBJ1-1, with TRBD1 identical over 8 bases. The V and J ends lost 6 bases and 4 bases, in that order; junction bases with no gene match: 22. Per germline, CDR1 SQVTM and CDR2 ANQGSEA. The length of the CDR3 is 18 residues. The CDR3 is CSVGRTGFKAGRFTEAFF. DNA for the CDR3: TGCAGCGTCGGCAGGACAGGGTTTAAGGCAGGGCGGTTCACTGAAGCTTTCTTT.

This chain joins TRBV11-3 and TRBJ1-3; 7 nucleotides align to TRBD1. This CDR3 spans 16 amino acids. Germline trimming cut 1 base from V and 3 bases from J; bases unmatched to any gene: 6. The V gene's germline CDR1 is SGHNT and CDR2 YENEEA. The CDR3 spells CASSLGPTGSGNTIYF. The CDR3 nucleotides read TGTGCCAGCAGCTTAGGACCGACAGGGAGTGGAAACACCATATATTTT.

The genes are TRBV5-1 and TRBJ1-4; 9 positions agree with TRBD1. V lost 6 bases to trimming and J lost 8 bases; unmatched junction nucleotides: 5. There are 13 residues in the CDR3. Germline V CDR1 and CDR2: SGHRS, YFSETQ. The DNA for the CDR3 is TGCGCCAGCAACTACGGACAGGGGGAAAAACTGTTTTTT. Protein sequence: CASNYGQGEKLFF.

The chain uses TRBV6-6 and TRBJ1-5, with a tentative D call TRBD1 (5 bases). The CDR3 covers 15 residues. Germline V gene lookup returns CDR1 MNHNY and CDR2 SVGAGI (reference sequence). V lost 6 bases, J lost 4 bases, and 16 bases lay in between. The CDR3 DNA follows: TGTGCCAGCAGCCCCCCGCAGGGAGTGAATCAGCCCCAGCATTTT. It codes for CASSPPQGVNQPQHF.

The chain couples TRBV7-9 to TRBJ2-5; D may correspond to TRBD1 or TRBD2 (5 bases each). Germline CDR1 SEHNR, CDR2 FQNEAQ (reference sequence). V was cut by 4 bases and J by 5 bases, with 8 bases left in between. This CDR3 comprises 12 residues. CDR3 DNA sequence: TGTGCCAGCAGCTCCGAGGGGGAGACCCAGTACTTC. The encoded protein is CASSSEGETQYF.

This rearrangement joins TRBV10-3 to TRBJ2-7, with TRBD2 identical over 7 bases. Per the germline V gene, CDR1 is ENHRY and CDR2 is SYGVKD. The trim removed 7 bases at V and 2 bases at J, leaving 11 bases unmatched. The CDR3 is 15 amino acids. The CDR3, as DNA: TGTGCCATCAAAGCCGGGACTACCGGAACCTACGAGCAGTACTTC. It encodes CAIKAGTTGTYEQYF.

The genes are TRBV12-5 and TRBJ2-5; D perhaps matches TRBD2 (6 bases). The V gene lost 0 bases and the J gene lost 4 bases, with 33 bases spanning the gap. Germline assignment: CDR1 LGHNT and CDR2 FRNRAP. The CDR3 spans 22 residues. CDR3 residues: CASGLVLGGPRGYRGLGETQYF. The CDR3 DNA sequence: TGTGCTAGTGGTTTGGTACTCGGCGGCCCGAGGGGTTATCGGGGGTTGGGAGAGACCCAGTACTTC.

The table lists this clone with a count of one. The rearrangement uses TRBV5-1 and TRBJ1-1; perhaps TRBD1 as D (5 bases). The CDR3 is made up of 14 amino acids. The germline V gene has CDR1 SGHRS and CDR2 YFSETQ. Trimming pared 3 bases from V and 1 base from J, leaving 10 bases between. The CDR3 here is CASSSGTENTEAFF. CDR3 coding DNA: TGCGCCAGCAGCTCCGGGACGGAGAACACTGAAGCTTTCTTT.

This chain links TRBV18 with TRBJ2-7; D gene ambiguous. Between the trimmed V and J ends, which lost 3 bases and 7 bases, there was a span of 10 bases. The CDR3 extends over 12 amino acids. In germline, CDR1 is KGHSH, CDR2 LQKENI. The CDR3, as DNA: TGTGCCAGCTCACCTTCCTCGTGGGAGCAGTACTTC. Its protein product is CASSPSSWEQYF.

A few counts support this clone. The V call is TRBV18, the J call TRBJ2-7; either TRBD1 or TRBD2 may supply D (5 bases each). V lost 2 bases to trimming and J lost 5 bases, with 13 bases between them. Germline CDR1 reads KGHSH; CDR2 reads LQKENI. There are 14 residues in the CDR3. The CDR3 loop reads CASSPGGLSHEQYF. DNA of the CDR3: TGTGCCAGCTCACCAGGGGGTTTAAGCCACGAGCAGTACTTC.